The clone carrying this TCR beta chain has only a few counts. Antigen unknown. The sample originates from a study of molecular identifiers for immune sequencing clone quantification. Previously described methods and listed TCR primers produced bulk TCR libraries. One entry per CDR3 protein, called by TCRdb with MiXCR from the PCR reads. The sample has more than 550,000 distinct CDR3 sequences; 25% are singletons. Germline-derived CDR1 and CDR2 are SGHVT and SQSDAQ. V lost 4 bases to trimming and J lost 2 bases; unmatched junction nucleotides: 15. The CDR3 extends over 18 amino acids. Study-level findings and limits: The study found clones above 20 RNA copies held over 97% of effector molecules and under 1% in naive cells. Clone sizes could be underestimated for highly expanded clones when identical TCR molecules share a barcode.

The specimen was naive CD8+ T cells from blood, with Jurkat cell RNA spiked in. Subset described: FACS-sorted CD8+CD4-CCR7+CD45RA+ naive T cells. The receptor was isolated from a human donor in good health. Some libraries in this study had Jurkat cell RNA spiked in. The chain has TRBV7-4 and TRBJ2-7; 9 bases agree with TRBD1. In DNA, the CDR3 is TGTGCCAGCAGCTCACCGGGACAGGGTGATCGTGAGGCCTACGAGCAGTACTTC. Translated: CASSSPGQGDREAYEQYF.